One and the same sample provided the 14 T cell receptor beta chains below, sequenced in a study of blood T cell repertoires in COVID-19. The method was immunoSEQ multiplex PCR; TCRdb's version includes in-frame clones alone and lacks a portion of them. Among 75,000 to 85,000 clones listed, 75% to 90% were seen once. The sample taken for sequencing was peripheral blood. Source of these receptors: a man aged 45-65 years with active COVID-19.

The CDR3 region is CASSEARGSYNEQFF. CDR3 sequence (DNA): TGTGCCAGCAGTGAAGCCCGGGGCTCCTACAATGAGCAGTTCTTC. This chain joins TRBV6-1 and TRBJ2-1; D is perhaps TRBD2 (5 bases). V gave up 0 bases and J gave up 0 bases, with 6 bases separating them. This CDR3 is built from 15 residues. Germline CDR1 and CDR2: MNHNS and SASEGT.

The chain has TRBV11-2 and TRBJ2-3; 11 bases map to TRBD2. Germline V gene sequence: CDR1 SGHAT, CDR2 FQNNGV. Germline trimming cut 5 bases from V and 0 bases from J; bases unmatched to any gene: 4. The CDR3 has 16 residues. The CDR3 reads CASSVSGGGSTDTQYF. CDR3 coding DNA: TGTGCCAGCAGCGTTAGCGGGGGGGGTAGCACAGATACGCAGTATTTT.

This chain connects TRBV7-6 to TRBJ1-1; D may be TRBD1 (6 bases). The CDR3 runs to 14 residues. CDR1 and CDR2 from the germline V gene are SGHVS and FNYEAQ. Trimming shortened V by 2 bases and J by 1 base, and 8 bases separated the two germline ends. As DNA, the CDR3 is TGTGCCAGCAGCTTAACAGGGACGAACACTGAAGCTTTCTTT. Amino acids: CASSLTGTNTEAFF.

The chain recombines TRBV12-1 with TRBJ2-5; TRBD2, as called in the table, went unchecked against the DNA. TRBV12-1 is a pseudogene segment. This CDR3 has 13 amino acids. The DNA for the CDR3 is TGTGCCAGCCCAACGGGAGAGGTAGAGACCCAGTACTTC. Translated, it gives CASPTGEVETQYF.

The J gene is TRBJ2-7, the V gene TRBV18; TRBD2 matches at 7 bases. The CDR3 totals 16 residues. Trimming at V came to 6 bases and at J to 4 bases, leaving 15 bases not matched to a gene. Germline assignment: CDR1 KGHSH and CDR2 LQKENI. CDR3 region: CASSPVSGRERYEQYF. Here the CDR3 DNA reads TGTGCCAGCTCCCCGGTTTCAGGGCGGGAGAGGTACGAGCAGTACTTC.

The genes are TRBV3-1 (or the pseudogene TRBV3-2) and TRBJ2-2; 8 positions match TRBD2. Germline V gene data show CDR1 as LGHDT and CDR2 as YNNKEL (reference sequence). The CDR3 extends over 20 amino acids. The V segment lost 0 bases and the J segment 4 bases; nucleotides outside the gene matches: 16. In DNA form, the CDR3 reads TGTGCCAGCAGCCAAGATTTCCGAATCGGGAGGGCCTATATCACCGGGGAGCTGTTTTTT. Translating it yields CASSQDFRIGRAYITGELFF.

The chain is built from TRBV4-3 and TRBJ2-2; TRBD1 is a possible D gene (6 bases). The CDR3 has 16 residues. The V gene's germline CDR1 is LGHNA and CDR2 YSLEER. Between the trimmed V and J ends, which lost 0 bases and 1 base, there was a span of 9 bases. CDR3 coding DNA: TGCGCCAGCAGCCAAGATTGGGGACAGAACACCGGGGAGCTGTTTTTT. It yields the protein CASSQDWGQNTGELFF.

The chain combines TRBV7-9 with TRBJ1-1; D unresolved. This CDR3 comprises 15 residues. The germline CDR1 and CDR2 sequences are SEHNR and FQNEAQ (reference sequence). The V and J ends lost 5 bases and 5 bases respectively, with 18 bases between them. The CDR3 is CASSTTDRPRTEAFF. CDR3 DNA sequence: TGTGCCAGCAGCACAACCGATAGACCTAGAACTGAAGCTTTCTTT.

V and J are TRBV28 and TRBJ2-3, with D possibly being TRBD1 (5 bases). Germline lookup yields CDR1 MDHEN and CDR2 SYDVKM. V was clipped by 6 bases and J by 3 bases, with 13 bases between them. The CDR3 runs 14 residues. CDR3 in amino acids: CASSKNYRTDTQYF. The CDR3 bases are TGTGCCAGCAGCAAGAATTACAGGACAGATACGCAGTATTTT.

The chain carries TRBV27 and TRBJ2-7, with D tentatively TRBD2 (5 bases). Trimming stripped 10 bases from V and 2 bases from J, with 18 bases between. The CDR3 loop spans 14 amino acids. Germline CDR1 MNHEY, CDR2 SMNVEV (reference sequence). CDR3 loop: CATLGLADPYEQYF. CDR3 DNA: TGTGCCACCCTCGGACTCGCAGATCCCTACGAGCAGTACTTC.

The gene calls are TRBV6-2 or TRBV6-3 and TRBJ1-1; D remains ambiguous. Germline V gives CDR1 MNHEY, CDR2 SVGEGT. The CDR3 has 15 amino acids. The germline V and J ends were trimmed by 4 bases and 4 bases, with 16 bases remaining between them. The CDR3 loop reads CASSSQTHEGTEAFF. CDR3 nucleotides: TGTGCCAGCAGTTCTCAGACCCACGAGGGCACTGAAGCTTTCTTT.

This chain joins TRBV5-6 and TRBJ1-3; no firm D call. The CDR3 contains 15 residues. The ends were cut back, 2 bases at V and 0 bases at J, with 9 bases in the middle. CDR1 is SGHDT, CDR2 YYEEEE, per germline. CDR3 sequence (DNA): TGTGCCAGCAGCTTCACCGAGCACTCTGGAAACACCATATATTTT. It translates to CASSFTEHSGNTIYF.

V gene TRBV7-2 combines with J gene TRBJ2-7, with TRBD1 matching 8 bases. This CDR3 region has 13 residues. Germline V lookup: CDR1 SGHTA, CDR2 FQGNSA. The junction had 3 bases not matched to a gene; V was cut back by 5 bases and J by 3 bases. Here the CDR3 DNA reads TGTGCCAGCAGCCCAGGACAGGGCTACGAGCAGTACTTC. This gives the protein CASSPGQGYEQYF.

The chain is built from TRBV11-2 and TRBJ2-2; a possible D gene is TRBD1 (5 bases). This CDR3 region has 16 residues. In germline, CDR1 is SGHAT, CDR2 FQNNGV. Trimming cost V 5 bases and J 2 bases, with 15 bases left between them. The CDR3 nucleotides are TGTGCCAGCAGCCCCCGAACAGGAGCCAACACCGGGGAGCTGTTTTTT. Its translation is CASSPRTGANTGELFF. The full variable domain, with the rest looked up from reference TRBV11-2 and TRBJ2-2, is EAGVAQSPRYKIIEKRQSVAFWCNPISGHATLYWYQQILGQGPKLLIQFQNNGVVDDSQLPKDRFSAERLKGVDSTLKIQPAKLEDSAVYLCASSPRTGANTGELFFGEGSRLTVL.